This TCR beta chain was sequenced for a study of CD8 T cells in Susac syndrome. Patients with Susac syndrome fulfilled recently defined diagnostic criteria for definite or probable disease. The CDR3 has 12 residues. In germline, CDR1 is DFQATT, CDR2 SNEGSKA (reference sequence). V was trimmed by 6 bases and J by 9 bases, leaving 12 bases between them. RNA amounts of 0.5 to 1 ug underwent reverse transcription with random hexamers. TCRdb reprocessed the immunoSEQ multiplex PCR reads via MiXCR and lists one record per CDR3 protein. The sample shows under 200,000 distinct CDR3 sequences, 90% to 95% of them seen only once.

The V and J genes are TRBV20-1 and TRBJ1-6; no definite D call. The sequencing input was CD4+ T cells from PBMCs. This sequence originates from a human donor with Susac syndrome. The CDR3 DNA is TGCAGTGCATCACCGCCCAGTTCACCCCTCCACTTT. Translation gives CSASPPSSPLHF.